Sequencing of this TCR beta chain was carried out in a study of blood T cell repertoires in COVID-19. Trimming took 3 bases from V and 5 from J; bases not matched to a gene: 10. Germline loops: CDR1 KGHSH, CDR2 LQKENI. This CDR3 region has 15 residues. Some clones are missing from TCRdb's copy, which holds only in-frame ones; the method was immunoSEQ multiplex PCR. The table includes a few hundred thousand clones, around 92% detected once. Seattle's cohort entered during active infection and was followed longitudinally. This sequence joins TRBV18 and TRBJ2-7, with 7 nucleotides matching TRBD2. The source of this sequence is a person aged 18 to 30 with COVID-19, enrolled during active disease. Material for sequencing was peripheral blood. The chain's CDR3 is CASSPELDGRHEQYF. The CDR3 region has the DNA TGTGCCAGCTCACCTGAGTTAGACGGGAGGCACGAGCAGTACTTC. The full variable domain, its missing parts supplied by reference TRBV18 and TRBJ2-7, is NAGVMQNPRHLVRRRGQEARLRCSPMKGHSHVYWYRQLPEEGLKFMVYLQKENIIDESGMPKERFSAEFPKEGPSILRIQQVVRGDSAAYFCASSPELDGRHEQYFGPGTRLTVT.